This paragraph covers one T cell receptor (beta chain) sequence. What it binds is unknown. TCRdb reanalysed the 5' RACE reads using MiXCR and keeps one entry per CDR3 protein. The sample lists approximately 230,000 distinct CDR3 sequences, over 5% occurring once. The sample is drawn from a study of identical twins. From germline, CDR1 is MNHEY and CDR2 SVGEGT. The CDR3 is 18 amino acids. The V gene end was trimmed by 0 bases and the J gene end by 2 bases; junction bases not matched to a gene: 12. The study's findings and limits: Compared with models, monozygotic twins showed more out-of-frame TCR alpha sharing.

Healthy Caucasian individuals made up all the donors. The same sample was also studied in work on T cells expressing NK-cell markers. That study reports: The study found dominant NKG2C+ clonotypes at 1.0-7.0% of CD8+ T cells in six donors.

The sample comprised CD8+ T cells sorted from blood. The J gene is TRBJ2-5, the V gene TRBV6-2 or TRBV6-3, with TRBD2 identical over 7 bases. The source of this sequence is a young woman in good health. The CDR3 sequence: CASSYSIRSSGQQETQYF. In DNA, the CDR3 is TGTGCCAGCAGTTACTCGATAAGGTCTAGCGGCCAACAAGAGACCCAGTACTTC.